This T cell receptor beta chain comes out of a study of T cells in Graves' hyperthyroidism and ophthalmopathy. Notes on the study in general: Classification by a 13 V-J model distinguished ophthalmopathy from stable hyperthyroidism.

Regions amplified from RNA transcripts were the TCR beta CDR3 regions. When the TCR CDR3 underwent first-round RT-PCR, the HTBI primer set was used. Via MiXCR, TCRdb re-called the multiplex PCR reads, giving one row per CDR3 protein. The data hold fewer than 900,000 distinct CDR3 sequences, with about 17% observed a single time. Germline trimming cut 5 bases from V and 2 bases from J; bases unmatched to any gene: 6. Germline loops: CDR1 MDHEN, CDR2 SYDVKM. CDR3 length: 15 amino acids. In this sample, this clonotype turned up a few times. Its specificity is unknown. Sequencing input: blood. The rearrangement links TRBV28 to TRBJ2-1; 7 bases agree with TRBD2. The TCR comes from a young man with Graves' hyperthyroidism. The CDR3 DNA reads as TGTGCCAGCAGTATGGCGGGAGATACCTACAATGAGCAGTTCTTC. It translates to CASSMAGDTYNEQFF.